By frequency in the sample, the clone carrying this T cell receptor (beta chain) is medium-sized (0.01 to 0.1%). This sample stems from a study of blood T cell repertoires in COVID-19. Study background: Collection of acute and convalescent COVID-19 samples took place in the United States, Italy and Spain. From T cells, B-cell-depleted T cells, or PBMCs came the material, which was cDNA or gDNA.

The V gene end was trimmed by 3 bases and the J gene end by 6 bases; junction bases not matched to a gene: 7. The V gene's germline CDR1 is PRHDT and CDR2 FYEKMQ (reference sequence). The length of the CDR3 is 14 residues. Authors' methods: From reference gene primer amplification, estimates of nucleated cell counts were derived. Profiling relied on immunoSEQ multiplex PCR, and the TCRdb table lists in-frame clones only, not all of them. The DNA gave D and trimming, while V, J and clone size come from that table. Among approximately 150,000 clones listed, 70% to 90% were seen once. V is TRBV13 and J is TRBJ1-2; 7 bases match TRBD1. Sequenced: peripheral blood. The clonotype comes from a man aged 35 to 55 with acute or convalescent COVID-19. The CDR3 nucleotides are TGTGCCAGCAGCTTGAAGGGGGCGCTGGATGGCTACACCTTC. Its protein is CASSLKGALDGYTF.